Listed below are T cell receptor beta chains from one sample, sequenced in a study of T cells in Graves' hyperthyroidism and ophthalmopathy. TCRdb processed the multiplex PCR reads anew with MiXCR; each CDR3 protein has one entry. This table has 500,000 or so distinct CDR3 sequences, approximately 17% appearing once. The sample consisted of blood. These receptors were taken from a young woman with Graves' ophthalmopathy. Each CDR3 is given with its conserved first and last residue. The D gene is left open where the match is weak. Clone size is given for some rows only: seen once, a few or many times, or a class if the clone is expanded.

abundance: .; d_gene: .; j_gene: TRBJ1-3; v_gene: TRBV4-2; CDR3aa: CASSQDGGGRSGNTIYF; CDR3nt: TGTGCCAGCAGCCAAGATGGGGGGGGCAGGTCTGGAAACACCATATATTTT
abundance: many; d_gene: .; j_gene: TRBJ1-5; v_gene: TRBV2; CDR3aa: CASSGSLGYQPQHF; CDR3nt: TGTGCCAGCAGCGGCAGTTTAGGGTATCAGCCCCAGCATTTT
abundance: .; d_gene: .; j_gene: TRBJ2-1; v_gene: TRBV27; CDR3aa: CASSFGESSYNEQFF; CDR3nt: TGTGCCAGCAGTTTTGGCGAAAGCTCCTACAATGAGCAGTTCTTC
abundance: few; d_gene: TRBD1; j_gene: TRBJ2-1; v_gene: TRBV4-1; CDR3aa: CASSLSVGQGAGVGTYNEQFF; CDR3nt: TGCGCCAGCAGCCTCTCCGTCGGGCAGGGGGCTGGGGTAGGGACCTACAATGAGCAGTTCTTC
abundance: few; d_gene: .; j_gene: TRBJ2-5; v_gene: TRBV10-1; CDR3aa: CASRPHRGSETQYF; CDR3nt: TGCGCCAGCAGACCTCATAGGGGGTCGGAGACCCAGTACTTC
abundance: few; d_gene: .; j_gene: TRBJ1-2; v_gene: TRBV6-1; CDR3aa: CASSEGMAHYGYTF; CDR3nt: TGTGCCAGCAGTGAAGGGATGGCTCACTATGGCTACACCTTC
abundance: .; d_gene: TRBD1; j_gene: TRBJ1-4; v_gene: TRBV28; CDR3aa: CASSFRQGAREKLFF; CDR3nt: TGTGCCAGCAGTTTTAGACAGGGGGCAAGGGAAAAACTGTTTTTT
abundance: .; d_gene: TRBD1; j_gene: TRBJ2-3; v_gene: TRBV5-4; CDR3aa: CASSSLDRGGTDTQYF; CDR3nt: TGTGCCAGCAGCTCCCTGGACAGGGGGGGCACAGATACGCAGTATTTT
abundance: many; d_gene: .; j_gene: TRBJ1-1; v_gene: TRBV7-6; CDR3aa: CASSLLGYSRNYQTEAFF; CDR3nt: TGTGCCAGCAGCCTACTGGGGTATTCGCGTAACTACCAGACTGAAGCTTTCTTT
abundance: many; d_gene: .; j_gene: TRBJ1-2; v_gene: TRBV7-8; CDR3aa: CASSLNSQLYYGYTF; CDR3nt: TGTGCCAGCAGCTTAAATAGTCAGCTTTACTATGGCTACACCTTC
abundance: few; d_gene: .; j_gene: TRBJ2-1; v_gene: TRBV12-3/TRBV12-4; CDR3aa: CASSLDLEQFF; CDR3nt: TGTGCCAGCAGTTTAGACCTTGAGCAGTTCTTC
abundance: many; d_gene: TRBD1; j_gene: TRBJ1-5; v_gene: TRBV28; CDR3aa: CASSSPGQGDQPQHF; CDR3nt: TGTGCCAGCAGTTCACCGGGACAGGGGGATCAGCCCCAGCATTTT
abundance: many; d_gene: TRBD2; j_gene: TRBJ2-3; v_gene: TRBV9; CDR3aa: CASSAGLAGSSTDTQYF; CDR3nt: TGTGCCAGCAGCGCGGGACTAGCGGGGTCTAGCACAGATACGCAGTATTTT
abundance: few; d_gene: .; j_gene: TRBJ1-6; v_gene: TRBV27; CDR3aa: CASSPAGWGSPLRF; CDR3nt: TGTGCCAGCAGCCCCGCGGGATGGGGATCACCCCTCCGCTTT
abundance: few; d_gene: TRBD1; j_gene: TRBJ2-3; v_gene: TRBV28; CDR3aa: CASSRDRETDTQYF; CDR3nt: TGTGCCAGCAGTCGGGACAGGGAAACAGATACGCAGTATTTT
abundance: few; d_gene: TRBD2; j_gene: TRBJ2-3; v_gene: TRBV9; CDR3aa: CASSVAGGAADTQYF; CDR3nt: TGTGCCAGCAGCGTAGCCGGGGGGGCCGCAGATACGCAGTATTTT
abundance: many; d_gene: .; j_gene: TRBJ2-5; v_gene: TRBV12-3/TRBV12-4; CDR3aa: CASSYQGGTQYF; CDR3nt: TGTGCCAGCAGTTATCAGGGGGGGACCCAGTACTTC
abundance: many; d_gene: .; j_gene: TRBJ2-1; v_gene: TRBV24-1; CDR3aa: CATSDLTLTGEGDEQFF; CDR3nt: TGTGCCACCAGTGATTTAACTCTTACAGGGGAGGGCGATGAGCAGTTCTTC
abundance: .; d_gene: TRBD1; j_gene: TRBJ1-4; v_gene: TRBV5-1; CDR3aa: CASSWGQPLFGGGTNEKLFF; CDR3nt: TGCGCCAGCAGCTGGGGACAGCCCCTCTTCGGAGGGGGGACTAATGAAAAACTGTTTTTT
abundance: many; d_gene: .; j_gene: TRBJ1-1; v_gene: TRBV11-2; CDR3aa: CASSLQGMGTEAFF; CDR3nt: TGTGCCAGCAGCTTACAGGGTATGGGCACTGAAGCTTTCTTT
abundance: many; d_gene: TRBD2; j_gene: TRBJ2-2; v_gene: TRBV7-3; CDR3aa: CASSLKSTGGRAGELFF; CDR3nt: TGTGCCAGCAGCTTAAAATCCACGGGGGGGCGTGCCGGGGAGCTGTTTTTT
abundance: .; d_gene: .; j_gene: TRBJ1-2; v_gene: TRBV4-1; CDR3aa: CASSQEYYGYTF; CDR3nt: TGCGCCAGCAGCCAAGAGTACTATGGCTACACCTTC
abundance: .; d_gene: .; j_gene: TRBJ1-1; v_gene: TRBV7-2; CDR3aa: CASSTELNTEAFF; CDR3nt: TGTGCCAGCAGCACAGAACTGAACACTGAAGCTTTCTTT
abundance: many; d_gene: .; j_gene: TRBJ1-4; v_gene: TRBV30; CDR3aa: CACSRGGARMLGEKLFF; CDR3nt: TGTGCCTGCTCCCGAGGGGGGGCGCGGATGTTAGGCGAAAAACTGTTTTTT
abundance: many; d_gene: TRBD2; j_gene: TRBJ2-3; v_gene: TRBV7-3; CDR3aa: CASSSLDGGDTQYF; CDR3nt: TGTGCCAGCAGCTCCCTAGACGGGGGGGATACGCAGTATTTT
abundance: once; d_gene: TRBD2; j_gene: TRBJ2-7; v_gene: TRBV5-1; CDR3aa: CASSLEGGTTYEQYF; CDR3nt: TGCGCCAGCAGCTTGGAGGGAGGGACGACCTACGAGCAGTACTTC
abundance: few; d_gene: .; j_gene: TRBJ1-5; v_gene: TRBV19; CDR3aa: CASSRDANSNQPQHF; CDR3nt: TGTGCCAGTAGTAGGGACGCCAATAGCAATCAGCCCCAGCATTTT
abundance: many; d_gene: TRBD1; j_gene: TRBJ1-1; v_gene: TRBV7-2; CDR3aa: CASSKDRVGTEAFF; CDR3nt: TGTGCCAGCAGCAAAGACAGGGTTGGCACTGAAGCTTTCTTT
abundance: many; d_gene: TRBD1; j_gene: TRBJ1-2; v_gene: TRBV7-9; CDR3aa: CASSDRGGYTF; CDR3nt: TGTGCCAGCAGCGACAGGGGCGGCTACACCTTC
abundance: few; d_gene: .; j_gene: TRBJ2-3; v_gene: TRBV11-2; CDR3aa: CASSLLRTAPDTQYF; CDR3nt: TGTGCCAGCAGCTTATTAAGAACCGCTCCAGATACGCAGTATTTT
abundance: many; d_gene: TRBD2; j_gene: TRBJ2-3; v_gene: TRBV12-3/TRBV12-4; CDR3aa: CASSKTSGSWGDTQYF; CDR3nt: TGTGCCAGCAGCAAGACTAGCGGGAGCTGGGGAGATACGCAGTATTTT
abundance: many; d_gene: .; j_gene: TRBJ1-2; v_gene: TRBV2; CDR3aa: CASSELMAGEPLRDDGYTF; CDR3nt: TGTGCCAGCAGTGAGTTAATGGCGGGAGAGCCCTTACGTGATGATGGCTACACCTTC
abundance: many; d_gene: TRBD1; j_gene: TRBJ1-4; v_gene: TRBV13; CDR3aa: CASSLQQGTGEKLFF; CDR3nt: TGTGCCAGCAGCTTACAACAGGGGACAGGGGAAAAACTGTTTTTT
abundance: many; d_gene: TRBD1; j_gene: TRBJ1-2; v_gene: TRBV12-3/TRBV12-4; CDR3aa: CASSFDRVKGGYTF; CDR3nt: TGTGCCAGCAGTTTCGACAGGGTGAAAGGAGGCTACACCTTC
abundance: few; d_gene: .; j_gene: TRBJ1-5; v_gene: TRBV19; CDR3aa: CASTPEAGPYSNQPQHF; CDR3nt: TGTGCCAGTACCCCCGAGGCAGGGCCCTATAGCAATCAGCCCCAGCATTTT
abundance: many; d_gene: .; j_gene: TRBJ2-1; v_gene: TRBV12-3/TRBV12-4; CDR3aa: CASRRVGGITYNEQFF; CDR3nt: TGTGCCAGCAGACGAGTGGGCGGGATTACCTACAATGAGCAGTTCTTC
abundance: few; d_gene: .; j_gene: TRBJ1-6; v_gene: TRBV27; CDR3aa: CASSLGGAGSPLHF; CDR3nt: TGTGCCAGCAGTTTGGGGGGCGCGGGATCACCCCTCCACTTT
abundance: .; d_gene: TRBD2; j_gene: TRBJ2-2; v_gene: TRBV4-2; CDR3aa: CASSPLNLAGGPEELFF; CDR3nt: TGTGCCAGCAGCCCCCTTAATCTAGCGGGAGGGCCCGAGGAGCTGTTTTTT
abundance: many; d_gene: TRBD1; j_gene: TRBJ1-2; v_gene: TRBV6-1; CDR3aa: CASSGGQGLNYGYTF; CDR3nt: TGTGCCAGCAGTGGCGGACAGGGGTTAAACTATGGCTACACCTTC
abundance: many; d_gene: TRBD1; j_gene: TRBJ2-5; v_gene: TRBV28; CDR3aa: CASSLGDRFKTQYF; CDR3nt: TGTGCCAGCAGTTTAGGGGACAGGTTCAAGACCCAGTACTTC
abundance: many; d_gene: .; j_gene: TRBJ2-5; v_gene: TRBV5-5; CDR3aa: CASQDPSETQYF; CDR3nt: TGTGCCAGCCAGGACCCCTCGGAGACCCAGTACTTC
abundance: many; d_gene: TRBD2; j_gene: TRBJ2-2; v_gene: TRBV7-3; CDR3aa: CASSPSGGSNTGELFF; CDR3nt: TGTGCCAGCAGCCCGTCCGGGGGGTCGAACACCGGGGAGCTGTTTTTT
abundance: .; d_gene: .; j_gene: TRBJ2-5; v_gene: TRBV7-9; CDR3aa: CASSLEDSETQYF; CDR3nt: TGTGCCAGCAGCTTAGAGGACTCGGAGACCCAGTACTTC